The clone carrying this TCR beta chain was found a few times. Antigen unknown. These data come from a study of cytomegalovirus exposure and HLA in healthy donors. Overall study context: There were approximately 80 million unique TCRs (from HLA-typed donors) in an early data release.

A multiplex PCR was run with 60 Vbeta primers and 13 Jbeta primers. Repertoires were generated with immunoSEQ multiplex PCR, while TCRdb's copy carries only in-frame clones and drops some. The table shows 120,000 or so clones, with 70% to 80% occurring only once. Broader study findings: As a later analysis showed, several of the most significant clusters appeared to be linked to common viral pathogens. For most TCR beta V segments, an earlier analysis put the productive rate at about 87% or about 30% of the time.

This CDR3 has 15 residues. V lost 4 bases and J lost 1; bases outside the gene matches: 3. Germline values: CDR1 SGHTA, CDR2 FQGNSA. Sample: PBMCs. The clonotype comes from a man aged 25 to 40 in good health and CMV-seronegative. The V gene is TRBV7-2, the J gene TRBJ1-5; the match to TRBD1 covers 8 bases. This CDR3 reads CASSWDRLSNQPQHF. The DNA for the CDR3 is TGTGCCAGCAGCTGGGACAGGCTAAGCAATCAGCCCCAGCATTTT.